This T cell receptor beta chain was found in a study of technical replicates of blood from a few donors. Assay: immunoSEQ multiplex PCR; the TCRdb copy retains only in-frame clones and omits some. The top ten hold about 4% of the sample, which has roughly 51,000 clones, 93% seen once. Germline CDR1 is SGHRS and CDR2 is YFSETQ. V lost 4 bases, J lost 5 bases, and 9 bases stayed unmatched. The CDR3 spans 15 residues. The receptor's source is a human donor in good health. Some clones in this sample may be carry-over from other donors' samples. The chain is built from TRBV5-1 and TRBJ2-7; 10 nucleotides match TRBD1. Sequencing was performed on PBMCs. CDR3 sequence reads: CASSQGQGVIDEQYF. The CDR3 DNA is TGCGCCAGCAGCCAAGGACAGGGGGTCATCGACGAGCAGTACTTC.